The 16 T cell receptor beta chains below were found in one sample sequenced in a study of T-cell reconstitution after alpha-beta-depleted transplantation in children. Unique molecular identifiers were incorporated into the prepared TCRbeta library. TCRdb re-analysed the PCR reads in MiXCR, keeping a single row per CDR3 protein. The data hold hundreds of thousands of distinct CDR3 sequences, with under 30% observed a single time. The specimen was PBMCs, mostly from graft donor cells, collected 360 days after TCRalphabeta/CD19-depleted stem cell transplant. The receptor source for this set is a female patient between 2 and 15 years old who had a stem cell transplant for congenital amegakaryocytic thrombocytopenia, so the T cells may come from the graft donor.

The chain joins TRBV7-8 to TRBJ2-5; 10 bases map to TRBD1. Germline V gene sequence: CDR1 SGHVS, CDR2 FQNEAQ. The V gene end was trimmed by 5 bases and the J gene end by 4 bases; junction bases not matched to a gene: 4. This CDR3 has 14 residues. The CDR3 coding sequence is TGTGCCAGCAGCAGGGGACAGGGGCCAGAGACCCAGTACTTC. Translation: CASSRGQGPETQYF.

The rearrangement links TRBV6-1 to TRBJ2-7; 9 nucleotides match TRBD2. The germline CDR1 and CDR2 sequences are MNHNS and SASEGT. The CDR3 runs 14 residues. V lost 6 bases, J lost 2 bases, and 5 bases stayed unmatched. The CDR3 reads CASRGGGGAYEQYF. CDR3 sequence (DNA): TGTGCCAGCAGGGGTGGCGGGGGGGCCTACGAGCAGTACTTC.

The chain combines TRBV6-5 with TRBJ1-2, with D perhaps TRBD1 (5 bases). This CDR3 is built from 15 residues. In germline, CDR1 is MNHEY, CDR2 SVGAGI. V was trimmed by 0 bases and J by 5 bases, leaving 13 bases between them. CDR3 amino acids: CASSYSIYGGYGYTF. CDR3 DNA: TGTGCCAGCAGTTACTCGATTTATGGGGGGTATGGCTACACCTTC.

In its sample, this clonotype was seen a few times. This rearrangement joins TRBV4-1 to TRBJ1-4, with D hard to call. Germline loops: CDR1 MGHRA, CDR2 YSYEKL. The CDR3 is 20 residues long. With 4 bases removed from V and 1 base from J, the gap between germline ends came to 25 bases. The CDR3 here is CASSLLSIYGSWGTNEKLFF. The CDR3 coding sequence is TGCGCCAGCAGCCTTCTGTCGATCTATGGATCGTGGGGAACTAATGAAAAACTGTTTTTT.

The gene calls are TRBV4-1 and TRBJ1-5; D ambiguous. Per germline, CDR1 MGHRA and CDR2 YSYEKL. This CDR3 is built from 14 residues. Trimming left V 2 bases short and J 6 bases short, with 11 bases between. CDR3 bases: TGCGCCAGCAGCCAATTTCAGGCGGGTCAGCCCCAGCATTTT. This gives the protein CASSQFQAGQPQHF.

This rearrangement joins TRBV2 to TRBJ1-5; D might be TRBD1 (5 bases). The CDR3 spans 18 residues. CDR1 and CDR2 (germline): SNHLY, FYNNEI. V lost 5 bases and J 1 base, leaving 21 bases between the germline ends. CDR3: CASSLSAPQGLSNQPQHF. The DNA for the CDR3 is TGTGCCAGCAGTCTTTCTGCACCCCAGGGTTTGAGCAATCAGCCCCAGCATTTT.

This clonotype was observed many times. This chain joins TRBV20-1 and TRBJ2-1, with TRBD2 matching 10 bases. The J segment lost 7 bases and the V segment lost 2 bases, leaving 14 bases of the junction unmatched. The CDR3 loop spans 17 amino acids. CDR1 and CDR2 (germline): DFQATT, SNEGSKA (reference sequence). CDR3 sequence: CSARLRQGLALVNEQFF. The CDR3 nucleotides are TGCAGTGCTAGATTACGCCAGGGACTAGCGCTAGTAAATGAGCAGTTCTTC.

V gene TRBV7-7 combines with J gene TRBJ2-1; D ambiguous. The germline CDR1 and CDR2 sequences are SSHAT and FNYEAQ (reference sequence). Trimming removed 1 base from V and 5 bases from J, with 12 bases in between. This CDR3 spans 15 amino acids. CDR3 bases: TGTGCCAGCAGCTTAGGTCCTAATTGGGACAATGAGCAGTTCTTC. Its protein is CASSLGPNWDNEQFF.

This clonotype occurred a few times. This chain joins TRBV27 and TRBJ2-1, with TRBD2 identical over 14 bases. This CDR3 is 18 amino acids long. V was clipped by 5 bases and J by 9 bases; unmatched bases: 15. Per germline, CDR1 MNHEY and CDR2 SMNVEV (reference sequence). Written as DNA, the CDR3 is TGTGCCAGCAGTCCGACCTCGGGACTAGCGGGAGTTTTTTTTGAGCAGTTCTTC. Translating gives CASSPTSGLAGVFFEQFF.

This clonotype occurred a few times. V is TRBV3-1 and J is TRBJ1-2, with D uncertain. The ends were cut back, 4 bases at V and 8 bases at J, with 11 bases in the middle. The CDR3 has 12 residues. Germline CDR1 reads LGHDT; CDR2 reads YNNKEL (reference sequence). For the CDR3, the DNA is TGTGCCAGCAGCCCACCCGGTGGGGGCTACACCTTC. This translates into CASSPPGGGYTF.

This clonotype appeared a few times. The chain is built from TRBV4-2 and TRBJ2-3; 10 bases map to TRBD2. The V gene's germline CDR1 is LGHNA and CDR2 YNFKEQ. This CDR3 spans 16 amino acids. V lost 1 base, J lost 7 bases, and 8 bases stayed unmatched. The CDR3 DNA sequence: TGTGCCAGCAGCCAAGCGATGGGAGCGGGAGGGAATACGCAGTATTTT. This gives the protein CASSQAMGAGGNTQYF.

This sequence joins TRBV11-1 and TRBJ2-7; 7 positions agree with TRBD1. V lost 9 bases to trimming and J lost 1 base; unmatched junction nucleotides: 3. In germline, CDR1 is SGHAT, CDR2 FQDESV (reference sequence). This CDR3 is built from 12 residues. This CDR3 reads CASGDRSYEQYF. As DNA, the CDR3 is TGTGCCAGTGGGGACAGATCCTACGAGCAGTACTTC. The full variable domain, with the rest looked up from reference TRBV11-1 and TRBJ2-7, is EAEVAQSPRYKITEKSQAVAFWCDPISGHATLYWYRQILGQGPELLVQFQDESVVDDSQLPKDRFSAERLKGVDSTLKIQPAELGDSAMYLCASGDRSYEQYFGPGTRLTVT.

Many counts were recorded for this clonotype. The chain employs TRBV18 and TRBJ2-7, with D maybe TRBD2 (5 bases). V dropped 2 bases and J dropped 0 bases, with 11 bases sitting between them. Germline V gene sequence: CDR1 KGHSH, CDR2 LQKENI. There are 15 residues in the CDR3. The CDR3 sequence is CASSPARRSSYEQYF. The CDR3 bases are TGTGCCAGCTCACCAGCGCGGAGGAGCTCCTACGAGCAGTACTTC. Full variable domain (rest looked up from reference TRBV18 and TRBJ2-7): NAGVMQNPRHLVRRRGQEARLRCSPMKGHSHVYWYRQLPEEGLKFMVYLQKENIIDESGMPKERFSAEFPKEGPSILRIQQVVRGDSAAYFCASSPARRSSYEQYFGPGTRLTVT.

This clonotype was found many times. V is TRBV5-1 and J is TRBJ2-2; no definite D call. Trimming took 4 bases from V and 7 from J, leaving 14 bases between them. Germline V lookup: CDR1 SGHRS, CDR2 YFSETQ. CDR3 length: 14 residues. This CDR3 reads CASSPNYGIGELFF. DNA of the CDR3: TGCGCCAGCAGCCCCAACTATGGGATCGGGGAGCTGTTTTTT.

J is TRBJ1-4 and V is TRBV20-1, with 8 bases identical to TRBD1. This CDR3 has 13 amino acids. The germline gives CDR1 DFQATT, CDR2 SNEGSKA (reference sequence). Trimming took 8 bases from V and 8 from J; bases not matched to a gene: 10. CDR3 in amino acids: CSFRQGLSEKLFF. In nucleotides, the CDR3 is TGCAGTTTTAGACAGGGGTTGAGCGAAAAACTGTTTTTT.

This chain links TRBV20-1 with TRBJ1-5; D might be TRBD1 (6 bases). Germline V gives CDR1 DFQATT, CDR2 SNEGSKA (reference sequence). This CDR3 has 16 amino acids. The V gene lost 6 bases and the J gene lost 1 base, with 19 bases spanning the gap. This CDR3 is CSATSGWTESNQPQHF. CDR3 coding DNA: TGCAGTGCCACCTCCGGTTGGACAGAGAGCAATCAGCCCCAGCATTTT.